What follows is one TCR beta chain and its context. Its antigen is still unknown. This sample was taken from a study of T cells after yellow fever vaccination. General study results and limits: There was a small share of clonotypes that showed up in both the CD4 and CD8 compartments. Clones that expanded after primary vaccination mostly reappeared after the booster (96% CD4, approximately 85% CD8).

Researchers made TCR cDNA using 5'RACE template switching, and this step added a universal primer site and UMIs. MiXCR was run by TCRdb on the 5' RACE reads, yielding one entry per CDR3 protein. The table has a few hundred thousand distinct CDR3 sequences, around 6.8% seen once; the top ten hold 18%. The germline V gene has CDR1 MGHRA and CDR2 YSYEKL. V lost 4 bases and J lost 4; bases outside the gene matches: 10. The CDR3 contains 16 residues. This TCR was recovered from a man aged 18 to 29 who received the YFV17D yellow fever vaccine. Sequencing was performed on PBMCs, taken about 41 days after the first yellow fever vaccination. The chain combines TRBV4-1 with TRBJ2-7; 10 nucleotides align to TRBD2. This CDR3 reads CASSPLSAGGRYEQYF. The CDR3 DNA reads as TGCGCCAGCAGCCCCCTTTCAGCGGGGGGGCGGTACGAGCAGTACTTC.